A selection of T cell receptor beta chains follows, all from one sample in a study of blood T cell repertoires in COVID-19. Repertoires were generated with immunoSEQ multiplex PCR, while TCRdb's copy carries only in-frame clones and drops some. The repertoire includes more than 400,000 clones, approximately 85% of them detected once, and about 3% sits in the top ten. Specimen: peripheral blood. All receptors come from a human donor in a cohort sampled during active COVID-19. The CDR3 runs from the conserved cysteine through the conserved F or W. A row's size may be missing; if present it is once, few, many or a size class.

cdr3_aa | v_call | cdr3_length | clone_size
CASSLLGQFNEQFF | TRBV3-1/TRBV3-2 | 14 | NA
CASSALRDRGYNEQFF | TRBV18 | 16 | NA
CASSPRQGENEKLFF | TRBV7-9 | 15 | NA
CASSPPADTEAFF | TRBV18 | 13 | NA
CASSRLAGGSVEQFF | TRBV5-4 | 15 | NA
CASSRSGLAGTDTQYF | TRBV11-3 | 16 | NA
CASSPPGQGETQYF | TRBV7-9 | 14 | NA
CASSVMPSSYNEQFF | TRBV9 | 15 | NA
CASSLGGTEDNEQFF | TRBV7-6 | 15 | NA
CASKGTGNTEAFF | TRBV2 | 13 | NA
CASSSRKSGQSNQPQHF | TRBV19 | 17 | NA
CASSLRDSSFPDTQYF | TRBV7-9 | 16 | NA
CASSYLYQHGTSTPSTDTQYF | TRBV5-1 | 21 | NA
CATSGASGSQETQYF | TRBV24-1 | 15 | NA
CASSLGLNYGYTF | TRBV6-5 | 13 | few
CSVYSTGGTEAFF | TRBV29-1 | 13 | NA
CSVEDTGTSERTDTQYF | TRBV29-1 | 17 | once
CASSLVSAGQPQHF | TRBV5-1 | 14 | NA
CASSQEGYSGREETQYF | TRBV4-1 | 17 | NA
CASSFGPSARAALTDTQYF | TRBV5-1 | 19 | NA
CASSSDWDYGYTF | TRBV5-5 | 13 | once
CASSYPDRVKKLFF | TRBV6-2/TRBV6-3 | 14 | NA
CASSRDSYGYTF | TRBV12-3/TRBV12-4 | 12 | NA
CASSFGQLNTEAFF | TRBV5-1 | 14 | few
CASSLESVNTEAFF | TRBV5-1 | 14 | NA
CASSQVTSTGEQFF | TRBV3-1/TRBV3-2 | 14 | few
CASSYRGARNQPQHF | TRBV6-2/TRBV6-3 | 15 | few
CASSFQGISGANVLTF | TRBV11-2 | 16 | NA
CATSRDGGGQYF | TRBV15 | 12 | NA